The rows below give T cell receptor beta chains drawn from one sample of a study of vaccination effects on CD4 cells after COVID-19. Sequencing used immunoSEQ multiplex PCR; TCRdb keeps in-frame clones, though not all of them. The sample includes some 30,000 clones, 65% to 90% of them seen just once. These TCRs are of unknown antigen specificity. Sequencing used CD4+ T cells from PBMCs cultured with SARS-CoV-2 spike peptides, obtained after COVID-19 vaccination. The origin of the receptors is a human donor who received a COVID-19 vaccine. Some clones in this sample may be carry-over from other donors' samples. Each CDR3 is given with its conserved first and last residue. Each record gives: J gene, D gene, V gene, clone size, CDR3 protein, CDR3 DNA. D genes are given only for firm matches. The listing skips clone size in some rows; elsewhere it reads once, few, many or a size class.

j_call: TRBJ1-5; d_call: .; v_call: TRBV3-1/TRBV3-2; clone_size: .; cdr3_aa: CASSPKGEGSDQPQHF; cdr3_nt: TGTGCCAGCAGCCCCAAAGGCGAGGGGTCGGATCAGCCCCAGCATTTT
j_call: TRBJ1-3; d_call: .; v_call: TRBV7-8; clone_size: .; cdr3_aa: CASSSPFNSGNTIYF; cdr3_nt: TGTGCCAGCAGCTCCCCATTTAACTCTGGAAACACCATATATTTT
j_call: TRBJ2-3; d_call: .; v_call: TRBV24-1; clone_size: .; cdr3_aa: CATQGGGSTDTQYF; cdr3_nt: TGTGCCACCCAAGGGGGGGGAAGCACAGATACGCAGTATTTT
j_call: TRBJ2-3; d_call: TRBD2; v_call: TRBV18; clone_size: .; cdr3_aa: CASSLLFTSGGTDTQYF; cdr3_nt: TGTGCCAGCTCACTGCTGTTCACTAGCGGGGGCACAGATACGCAGTATTTT
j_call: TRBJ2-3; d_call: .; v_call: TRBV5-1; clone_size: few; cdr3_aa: CASRKEYRTDTQYF; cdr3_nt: TGCGCCAGCAGGAAAGAGTACAGGACAGATACGCAGTATTTT
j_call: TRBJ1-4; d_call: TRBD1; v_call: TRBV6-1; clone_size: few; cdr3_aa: CASTELQGEATNEKLFF; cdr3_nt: TGTGCCAGCACTGAACTACAGGGGGAAGCAACTAATGAAAAACTGTTTTTT
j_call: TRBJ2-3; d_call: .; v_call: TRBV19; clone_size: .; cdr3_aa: CASSIKRKDTQYF; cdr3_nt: TGTGCCAGTAGTATAAAAAGGAAAGATACGCAGTATTTT
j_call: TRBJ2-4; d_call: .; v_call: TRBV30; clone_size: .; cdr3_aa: CAWGLGQSQNIQYF; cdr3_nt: TGTGCCTGGGGCCTAGGACAGTCCCAGAACATTCAGTACTTC
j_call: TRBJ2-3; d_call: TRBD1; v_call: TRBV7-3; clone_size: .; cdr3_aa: CASSREAGGINTQYF; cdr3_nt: TGTGCCAGCTCAAGAGAGGCAGGGGGCATTAATACGCAGTATTTT
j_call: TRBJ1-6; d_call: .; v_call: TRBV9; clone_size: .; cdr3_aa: CASSVSRVSPLHF; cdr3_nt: TGTGCCAGCAGCGTTTCCAGGGTTTCACCCCTCCACTTT
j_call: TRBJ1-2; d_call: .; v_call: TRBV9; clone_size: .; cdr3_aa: CASSVDLTSAYGYTF; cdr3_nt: TGTGCCAGCAGCGTCGATCTGACTTCGGCCTATGGCTACACCTTC
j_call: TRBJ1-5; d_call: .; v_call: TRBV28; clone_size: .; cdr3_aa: CASSFSQGNQPQHF; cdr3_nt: TGTGCCAGCAGTTTCAGTCAGGGTAATCAGCCCCAGCATTTT
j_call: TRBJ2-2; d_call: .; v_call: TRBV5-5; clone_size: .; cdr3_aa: CASSPRTASNTGELFF; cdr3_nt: TGTGCCAGCAGCCCGCGGACAGCCTCGAACACCGGGGAGCTGTTTTTT
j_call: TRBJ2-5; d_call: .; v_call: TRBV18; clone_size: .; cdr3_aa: CASCTGRGDQETQYF; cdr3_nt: TGTGCCAGCTGCACCGGTCGCGGGGACCAAGAGACCCAGTACTTC
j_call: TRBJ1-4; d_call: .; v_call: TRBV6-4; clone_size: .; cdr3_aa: CASSRVLGEKLFF; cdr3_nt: TGTGCCAGCAGCAGGGTGTTAGGTGAAAAACTGTTTTTT
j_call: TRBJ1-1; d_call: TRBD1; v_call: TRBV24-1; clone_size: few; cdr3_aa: CATRSAGGSGDTEAFF; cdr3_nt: TGTGCCACCAGATCAGCAGGGGGCTCTGGGGACACTGAAGCTTTCTTT
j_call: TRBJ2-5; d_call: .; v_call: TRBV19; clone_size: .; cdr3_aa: CASSPSGLQETQYF; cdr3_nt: TGTGCCAGTAGCCCCTCGGGCCTCCAAGAGACCCAGTACTTC
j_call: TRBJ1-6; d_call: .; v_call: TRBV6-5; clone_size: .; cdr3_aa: CASRDTNSPLHF; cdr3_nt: TGTGCCAGCCGGGACACCAATTCACCCCTCCACTTT
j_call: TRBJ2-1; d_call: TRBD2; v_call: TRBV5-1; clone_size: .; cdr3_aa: CASSVLSGTSGGEQFF; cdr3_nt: TGCGCCAGCAGCGTATTATCCGGGACTAGCGGGGGGGAGCAGTTCTTC
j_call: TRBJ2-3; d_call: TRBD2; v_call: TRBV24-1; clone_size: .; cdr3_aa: CATSDRTSGTDTQYF; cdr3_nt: TGTGCCACCAGTGATCGGACTAGCGGAACAGATACGCAGTATTTT
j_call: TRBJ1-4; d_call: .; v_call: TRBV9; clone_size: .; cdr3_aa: CASSLSPGSAEKLFF; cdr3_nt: TGTGCCAGCAGCCTCAGTCCGGGCTCCGCTGAAAAACTGTTTTTT
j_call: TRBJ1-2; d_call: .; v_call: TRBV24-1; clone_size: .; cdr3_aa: CATSATSDGGYTF; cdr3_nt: TGTGCCACCAGCGCTACCTCGGACGGTGGCTACACCTTC
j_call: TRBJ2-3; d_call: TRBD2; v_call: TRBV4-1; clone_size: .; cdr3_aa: CASSRQTSSTDTQYF; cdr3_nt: TGCGCCAGCAGCCGACAGACTAGCAGCACAGATACGCAGTATTTT
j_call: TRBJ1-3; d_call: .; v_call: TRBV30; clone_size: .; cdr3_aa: CAWSRERASSGNTIYF; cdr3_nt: TGTGCCTGGAGCCGAGAGAGGGCGTCCTCTGGAAACACCATATATTTT
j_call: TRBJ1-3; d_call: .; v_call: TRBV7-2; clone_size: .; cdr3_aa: CASSSYLDTGNTIYF; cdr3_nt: TGTGCCAGCAGCTCCTACCTGGACACTGGAAACACCATATATTTT
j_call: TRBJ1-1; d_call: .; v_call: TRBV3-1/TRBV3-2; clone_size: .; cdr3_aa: CASSHATEAFF; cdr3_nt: TGTGCCAGCAGCCATGCAACTGAAGCTTTCTTT
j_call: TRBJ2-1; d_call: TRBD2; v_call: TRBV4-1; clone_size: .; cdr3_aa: CASSQEASGALGNEQFF; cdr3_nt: TGCGCCAGCAGCCAAGAGGCTAGCGGGGCCCTGGGCAATGAGCAGTTCTTC
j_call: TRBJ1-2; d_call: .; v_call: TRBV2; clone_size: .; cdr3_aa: CASSIQNYGYTF; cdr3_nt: TGTGCCAGCAGTATTCAGAACTATGGCTACACCTTC
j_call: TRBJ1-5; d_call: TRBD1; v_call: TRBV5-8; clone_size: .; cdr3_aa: CASSLGGQGTGNQPQHF; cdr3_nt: TGTGCCAGCAGCTTGGGGGGACAGGGGACGGGCAATCAGCCCCAGCATTTT
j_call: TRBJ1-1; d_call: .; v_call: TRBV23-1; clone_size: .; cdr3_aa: CASREGPVTEAFF; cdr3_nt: TGCGCCAGCAGGGAGGGGCCCGTCACTGAAGCTTTCTTT
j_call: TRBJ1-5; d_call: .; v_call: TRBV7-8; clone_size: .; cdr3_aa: CASSGGSNQPQHF; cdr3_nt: TGTGCCAGCAGCGGGGGGAGCAATCAGCCCCAGCATTTT
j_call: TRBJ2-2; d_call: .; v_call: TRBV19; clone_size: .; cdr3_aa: CASSPQGWAGELFF; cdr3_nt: TGTGCCAGTAGTCCACAGGGTTGGGCCGGGGAGCTGTTTTTT
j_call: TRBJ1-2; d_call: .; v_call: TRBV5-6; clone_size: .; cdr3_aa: CASSLDPGGYGYTF; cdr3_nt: TGTGCCAGCAGCTTGGACCCGGGGGGCTATGGCTACACCTTC
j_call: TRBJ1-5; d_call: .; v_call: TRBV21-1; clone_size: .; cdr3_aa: CASSKGNSNQPQHF; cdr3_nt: TGTGCCAGCAGCAAAGGAAATAGCAATCAGCCCCAGCATTTT
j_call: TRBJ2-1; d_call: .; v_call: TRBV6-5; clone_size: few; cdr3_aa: CASSSGTHLLKFF; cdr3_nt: TGTGCCAGCAGTTCCGGGACCCACCTATTGAAGTTCTTC
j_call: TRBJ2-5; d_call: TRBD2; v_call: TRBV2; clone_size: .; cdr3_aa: CASSVQLAGGPETQYF; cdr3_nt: TGTGCCAGCAGCGTACAACTAGCGGGGGGCCCCGAGACCCAGTACTTC
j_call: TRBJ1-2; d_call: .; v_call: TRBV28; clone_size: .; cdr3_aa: CASSLDRTFNYGYTF; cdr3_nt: TGTGCCAGCAGTCTGGACAGAACCTTTAACTATGGCTACACCTTC
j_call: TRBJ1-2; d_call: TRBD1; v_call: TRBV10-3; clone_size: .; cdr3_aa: CAISEPGQANYGYTF; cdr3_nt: TGTGCCATCAGTGAACCGGGACAGGCTAACTATGGCTACACCTTC
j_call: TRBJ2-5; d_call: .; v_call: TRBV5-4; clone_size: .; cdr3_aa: CASSDQGTETQYF; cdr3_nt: TGTGCCAGCAGCGACCAAGGCACGGAGACCCAGTACTTC
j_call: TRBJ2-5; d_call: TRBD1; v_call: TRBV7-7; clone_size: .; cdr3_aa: CASSRSDRQETQYF; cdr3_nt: TGTGCCAGCAGCCGATCGGACAGGCAAGAGACCCAGTACTTC
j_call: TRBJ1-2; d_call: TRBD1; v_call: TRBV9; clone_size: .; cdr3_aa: CASSRGTVPGGNYGYTF; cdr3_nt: TGTGCCAGCAGCAGAGGGACGGTGCCAGGGGGGAACTATGGCTACACCTTC
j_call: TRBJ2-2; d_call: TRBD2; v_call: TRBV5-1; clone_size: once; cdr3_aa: CASSLPAGVTNTGELFF; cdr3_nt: TGCGCCAGCAGCTTGCCCGCGGGGGTGACGAACACCGGGGAGCTGTTTTTT
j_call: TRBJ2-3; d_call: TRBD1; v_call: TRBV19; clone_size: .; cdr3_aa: CASSLGTGVSGDTQYF; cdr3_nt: TGTGCCAGTAGTCTGGGGACAGGTGTTTCGGGAGATACGCAGTATTTT
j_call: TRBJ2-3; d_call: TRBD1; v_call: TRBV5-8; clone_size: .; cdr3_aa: CASSPGQGVVATQYF; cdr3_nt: TGTGCCAGCAGCCCGGGACAGGGCGTGGTAGCTACGCAGTATTTT
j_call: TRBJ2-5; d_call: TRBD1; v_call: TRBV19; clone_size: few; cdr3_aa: CASSDRARETQYF; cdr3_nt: TGTGCCAGTTCGGACAGGGCGCGGGAGACCCAGTACTTC
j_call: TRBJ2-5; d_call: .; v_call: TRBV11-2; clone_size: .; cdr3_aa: CASSARGQETQYF; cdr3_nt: TGTGCCAGCAGCGCTAGGGGGCAAGAGACCCAGTACTTC
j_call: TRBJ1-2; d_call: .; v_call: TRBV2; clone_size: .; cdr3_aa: CASETRSGYTF; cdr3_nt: TGTGCCAGCGAGACACGATCTGGCTACACCTTC
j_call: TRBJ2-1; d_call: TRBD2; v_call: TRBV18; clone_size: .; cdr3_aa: CASSPLAGGPAEQFF; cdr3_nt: TGTGCCAGCTCACCACTAGCGGGGGGGCCGGCTGAGCAGTTCTTC
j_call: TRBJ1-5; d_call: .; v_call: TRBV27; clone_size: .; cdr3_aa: CASSFESSRELGQPQHF; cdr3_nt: TGTGCCAGCAGTTTTGAATCATCGAGGGAGTTAGGTCAGCCCCAGCATTTT
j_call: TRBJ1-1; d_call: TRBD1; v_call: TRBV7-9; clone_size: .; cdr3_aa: CASSPAPGQGVTEAFF; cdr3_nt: TGTGCCAGCAGCCCCGCTCCGGGACAGGGGGTTACTGAAGCTTTCTTT
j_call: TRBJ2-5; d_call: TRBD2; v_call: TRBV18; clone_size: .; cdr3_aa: CASSPGSGGTIQETQYF; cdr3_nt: TGTGCCAGCTCACCTGGTAGCGGGGGGACTATCCAAGAGACCCAGTACTTC
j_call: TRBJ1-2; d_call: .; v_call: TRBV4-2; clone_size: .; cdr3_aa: CASSQIMSPAGGYTF; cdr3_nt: TGTGCCAGCAGCCAAATTATGTCACCGGCCGGGGGCTACACCTTC
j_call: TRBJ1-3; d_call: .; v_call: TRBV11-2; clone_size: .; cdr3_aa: CASRGTGPGNTIYF; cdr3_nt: TGTGCCAGCAGAGGGACGGGGCCTGGAAACACCATATATTTT
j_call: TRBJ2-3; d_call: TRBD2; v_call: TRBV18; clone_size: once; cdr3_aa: CASSPRTSGGPDTQYF; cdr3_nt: TGTGCCAGCTCACCTAGGACTAGCGGGGGGCCAGATACGCAGTATTTT
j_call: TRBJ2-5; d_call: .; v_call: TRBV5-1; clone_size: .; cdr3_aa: CASSLGPLAGTTQETQYF; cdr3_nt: TGCGCCAGCAGCTTGGGTCCCCTTGCGGGGACCACTCAAGAGACCCAGTACTTC
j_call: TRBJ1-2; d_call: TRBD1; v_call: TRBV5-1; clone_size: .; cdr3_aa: CASSQGPGQGNYGYTF; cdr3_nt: TGCGCCAGCAGCCAGGGTCCGGGACAGGGGAACTATGGCTACACCTTC
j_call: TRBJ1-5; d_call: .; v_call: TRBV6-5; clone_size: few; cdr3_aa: CASSTEVNQPQHF; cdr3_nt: TGTGCCAGTTCGACAGAGGTGAATCAGCCCCAGCATTTT
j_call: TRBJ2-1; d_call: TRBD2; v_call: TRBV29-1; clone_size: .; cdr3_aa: CSAPTSGGAVRNEQFF; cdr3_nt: TGCAGCGCCCCGACTAGCGGGGGGGCGGTGAGGAATGAGCAGTTCTTC